The clone carrying this TCR beta chain has a single count. Its antigen is not identified. The data derive from a study of cytomegalovirus exposure and HLA in healthy donors. Looking at the study overall: In a later analysis, it was reported that the approximately 110 validation repertoires had been produced on the same platform as the 500 to 750 repertoires belonging to the first cohort.

Clones were read by immunoSEQ multiplex PCR, and TCRdb kept only the in-frame ones, dropping some. Of more than 130,000 clones listed, roughly 88% are singletons. Trimming at V came to 5 bases and at J to 4 bases, leaving 6 bases not matched to a gene. This CDR3 has 16 amino acids. Germline CDR1 SGHTA, CDR2 FQGNSA. Findings and caveats of the study: The study labeled 150 or so TCR beta chains cytomegalovirus-associated. For most TCR sequences rarity was the rule, although some public TCRs occurred in many donors.

This clonotype was sampled from a woman aged 18-29 years in good health and CMV-seropositive. V gene TRBV7-2 combines with J gene TRBJ2-5, with 14 nucleotides matching TRBD2. Specimen: PBMCs. The CDR3 bases are TGTGCCAGCAGCCTAGGGACTAGCGGGGGACTAGAGACCCAGTACTTC. Translation: CASSLGTSGGLETQYF.